Shown below are 21 T cell receptor beta chains from a single sample sequenced in a study of cytomegalovirus exposure and HLA in healthy donors. Libraries were prepared by immunoSEQ multiplex PCR; TCRdb keeps only in-frame clonotypes and omits some of them. The sample contains about 220,000 clones, approximately 80% of which appear only once. The source material was PBMCs. The receptors come from a woman aged 30 to 39 in good health and CMV-seropositive.

This rearrangement joins TRBV28 to TRBJ1-1, with D possibly matching TRBD1 (5 bases). V lost 5 bases, J lost 5 bases, and 9 bases lay in between. CDR3 length: 12 residues. The germline CDR1 and CDR2 sequences are MDHEN and SYDVKM. As DNA, the CDR3 is TGTGCCAGCAGTACCGACAGTACTGAAGCTTTCTTT. Its protein is CASSTDSTEAFF. The full variable domain, in which reference TRBV28 and TRBJ1-1 provide the parts outside the CDR3, is DVKVTQSSRYLVKRTGEKVFLECVQDMDHENMFWYRQDPGLGLRLIYFSYDVKMKEKGDIPEGYSVSREKKERFSLILESASTNQTSMYLCASSTDSTEAFFGQGTRLTVV.

This chain's CDR3 is CATSNTRGLPDEQFF. For the CDR3, the DNA is TGTGCCACCAGTAACACCCGCGGGCTGCCGGATGAGCAGTTCTTC. This rearrangement joins TRBV15 to TRBJ2-1; tentatively, D is TRBD2 (5 bases). The CDR3 totals 15 residues. Germline V gene data show CDR1 as LNHNV and CDR2 as YYDKDF (reference sequence). V dropped 6 bases and J dropped 8 bases, with 20 bases sitting between them.

This clone has just a few counts. This chain joins TRBV9 and TRBJ1-5; D ambiguous. The CDR3 is 14 residues long. The V gene's germline CDR1 is SGDLS and CDR2 YYNGEE. V lost 5 bases and J lost 4, with 13 bases in between. The CDR3 protein is CASSSLPENQPQHF. CDR3 coding DNA: TGTGCCAGCAGTTCCCTCCCGGAAAATCAGCCCCAGCATTTT.

J is TRBJ2-1 and V is TRBV14; 8 bases fit TRBD2. The CDR3 has 14 amino acids. CDR1 SGHDN and CDR2 FVKESK come from the germline V gene. Trimming at V came to 1 base and at J to 5 bases, leaving 1 base not matched to a gene. The CDR3: CASSQGTSHNEQFF. The CDR3 bases are TGTGCCAGCAGCCAAGGGACTAGCCACAATGAGCAGTTCTTC.

CDR3 protein: CASRMQGTYNEQFF. The CDR3 nucleotides are TGTGCCAGCAGGATGCAGGGAACCTACAATGAGCAGTTCTTC. V usage is TRBV25-1 and J usage is TRBJ2-1; tentative D call: TRBD1 (5 bases). The CDR3 has 14 residues. The V gene lost 6 bases and the J gene lost 2 bases, with 11 bases spanning the gap. Germline V CDR1 and CDR2: MGHDK, SYGVNS.

The chain employs TRBV7-5 and TRBJ1-1; the table calls TRBD1, which could not be checked here. TRBV7-5 constitutes a pseudogene. The CDR3 sequence is 13 residues long. The DNA for the CDR3 is TGTGCCAGAAGCTTAGACACAGGGTGGGGAGCTTTCTTT. The encoded protein is CARSLDTGWGAFF.

V gene TRBV6-6 combines with J gene TRBJ1-2; TRBD1 might be the D (5 bases). Between the trimmed V and J ends, which lost 4 bases and 7 bases, there was a span of 13 bases. Germline CDR1 reads MNHNY; CDR2 reads SVGAGI (reference sequence). The CDR3 sequence is 13 residues long. The DNA of the CDR3 is TGTGCCAGCAGTTCCCAAGGGGACGGTGGCTACACCTTC. This translates into CASSSQGDGGYTF.

The rearrangement links TRBV4-1 to TRBJ2-1; TRBD1 matches 9 bases. The CDR3 has 15 amino acids. Germline-derived CDR1 and CDR2 are MGHRA and YSYEKL. Unmatched junction bases numbered 5, after V lost 3 bases and J lost 5 bases. CDR3 DNA: TGCGCCAGCAGCCACCCGGGACAGGGTGACAATGAGCAGTTCTTC. Translated, it gives CASSHPGQGDNEQFF.

As concerns this clone: The sample has other DNA sequences that encode this CDR3 too. This chain links TRBV19 with TRBJ2-7; D is ambiguous. The CDR3 runs to 14 residues. V lost 0 bases and J lost 0, with 6 bases in between. Germline V gene data show CDR1 as LNHDA and CDR2 as SQIVND (reference sequence). The CDR3 bases are TGTGCCAGTAGTATAGACTCTCTCTCCTACGAGCAGTACTTC. Translating it yields CASSIDSLSYEQYF. Full variable domain (outside the CDR3, taken from reference TRBV19 and TRBJ2-7): DGGITQSPKYLFRKEGQNVTLSCEQNLNHDAMYWYRQDPGQGLRLIYYSQIVNDFQKGDIAEGYSVSREKKESFPLTVTSAQKNPTAFYLCASSIDSLSYEQYFGPGTRLTVT.

The chain is built from TRBV28 and TRBJ1-2; D unresolved. The CDR3 is made up of 16 amino acids. The V gene's germline CDR1 is MDHEN and CDR2 SYDVKM. Trimming stripped 6 bases from V and 4 bases from J, with 21 bases between. The CDR3 spells CASSSVSDPLVYGYTF. The CDR3 nucleotides are TGTGCCAGCAGCAGCGTGTCAGATCCTTTGGTCTATGGCTACACCTTC.

The chain links TRBV30 to TRBJ1-2; D remains unclear. In germline, CDR1 is GTSNPN, CDR2 SVGIG (reference sequence). The CDR3 contains 13 residues. Trimming shortened V by 4 bases and J by 0 bases, and 9 bases separated the two germline ends. This CDR3 reads CAWIASANYGYTF. CDR3 in DNA: TGTGCCTGGATCGCTTCAGCTAACTATGGCTACACCTTC. Looking up the rest from reference TRBV30 and TRBJ1-2 gives the full variable domain: SQTIHQWPATLVQPVGSPLSLECTVEGTSNPNLYWYRQAAGRGLQLLFYSVGIGQISSEVPQNLSASRPQDRQFILSSKKLLLSDSGFYLCAWIASANYGYTFGSGTRLTVV.

The chain couples TRBV9 to TRBJ1-5; weak D call: TRBD1 (6 bases). V gave up 2 bases and J gave up 6 bases, with 15 bases separating them. This CDR3 has 15 residues. The germline V gene encodes CDR1 SGDLS and CDR2 YYNGEE. CDR3 sequence: CASSVDGQKFQPQHF. CDR3 coding DNA: TGTGCCAGCAGCGTGGACGGACAGAAATTTCAGCCCCAGCATTTT.

This chain connects TRBV15 to TRBJ1-5, with a weak D call TRBD1 (6 bases). The CDR3 is 13 residues long. V lost 4 bases to trimming and J lost 4 bases, with 8 bases between them. Germline CDR1 LNHNV, CDR2 YYDKDF (reference sequence). CDR3 nucleotide sequence: TGTGCCACCAGCAAAGGGGGAAATCAGCCCCAGCATTTT. It translates to CATSKGGNQPQHF.

The chain links TRBV29-1 to TRBJ1-1; the D gene is possibly TRBD1 (5 bases). The CDR3 loop spans 13 amino acids. Between the trimmed V and J ends, which lost 6 bases and 2 bases, there was a span of 13 bases. Looked up from germline, CDR1 is SQVTM and CDR2 is ANQGSEA. CDR3 protein: CSVALGGNTEAFF. The CDR3 DNA reads TGCAGCGTCGCATTGGGGGGAAACACTGAAGCTTTCTTT.

The chain has TRBV19 and TRBJ2-7; TRBD1 might be the D (6 bases). The CDR3 covers 15 residues. Germline V CDR1 and CDR2: LNHDA, SQIVND (reference sequence). V was cut by 5 bases and J by 2 bases, with 16 bases left in between. CDR3 DNA sequence: TGTGCCAGTAGTCTGGCAGGGGCCCCGACCTACGAGCAGTACTTC. Translating gives CASSLAGAPTYEQYF.

V and J are TRBV30 and TRBJ2-5; D remains ambiguous. With 1 base removed from V and 5 bases from J, the gap between germline ends came to 5 bases. The CDR3 runs to 11 residues. Germline V CDR1 and CDR2: GTSNPN, SVGIG (reference sequence). The CDR3 spells CAWSDGETQYF. CDR3 nucleotide sequence: TGTGCCTGGAGTGATGGTGAGACCCAGTACTTC.

V and J are TRBV7-2 and TRBJ2-3; 10 nucleotides agree with TRBD2. J lost 5 bases, V lost 5 bases, and 7 bases had no gene match. Looked up from germline, CDR1 is SGHTA and CDR2 is FQGNSA. The CDR3 covers 15 residues. Written as DNA, the CDR3 is TGTGCCAGCAGCGAACAGCTAGCGGGAGTAGATACGCAGTATTTT. Translation gives CASSEQLAGVDTQYF.

The V call is TRBV6-5, the J call TRBJ2-1; the match to TRBD2 covers 7 bases. Germline V gene data show CDR1 as MNHEY and CDR2 as SVGAGI. This CDR3 comprises 16 residues. J gave up 4 bases and V 0 bases, and 6 bases lay outside the gene matches. CDR3 protein: CASSYSVLAEYNEQFF. In DNA form, the CDR3 reads TGTGCCAGCAGTTACTCGGTCCTAGCGGAGTACAATGAGCAGTTCTTC.

This clone was observed a single time. This chain uses TRBV28 with TRBJ2-7; 10 bases are shared with TRBD2. Losses at the gene ends were 7 bases for V and 3 bases for J; bases not matched to a gene: 9. Germline V CDR1 and CDR2: MDHEN, SYDVKM. This CDR3 is built from 15 residues. The CDR3 DNA reads TGTGCCAGCAAGGAATCCGGGACTAGCGTCTACGAGCAGTACTTC. Protein sequence: CASKESGTSVYEQYF. Looking up the rest from reference TRBV28 and TRBJ2-7 gives the full variable domain: DVKVTQSSRYLVKRTGEKVFLECVQDMDHENMFWYRQDPGLGLRLIYFSYDVKMKEKGDIPEGYSVSREKKERFSLILESASTNQTSMYLCASKESGTSVYEQYFGPGTRLTVT.

The chain links TRBV7-2 to TRBJ1-5, with D perhaps matching TRBD1 (5 bases). Trimming removed 5 bases at V and 5 bases at J, with 13 bases between. The germline V gene encodes CDR1 SGHTA and CDR2 FQGNSA. This CDR3 comprises 14 residues. In DNA form, the CDR3 reads TGTGCCAGCAGCGGCCGGGACCCCTATCAGCCCCAGCATTTT. Encoded protein: CASSGRDPYQPQHF.

The chain uses TRBV27 and TRBJ1-1, with a weak D call TRBD1 (6 bases). The CDR3 has 14 residues. Trimming left V 6 bases short and J 4 bases short, with 15 bases between. CDR1 and CDR2 from the germline V gene are MNHEY and SMNVEV (reference sequence). The CDR3 protein is CASRFRGRGTEAFF. CDR3 coding DNA: TGTGCCAGCAGATTCAGGGGAAGAGGCACTGAAGCTTTCTTT.